This T cell receptor beta chain was identified during a study of CD8 T cells in Susac syndrome. This CDR3 contains 14 residues. Germline lookup yields CDR1 DFQATT and CDR2 SNEGSKA (reference sequence). RNA, at about 0.5 to 1 ug, was reverse transcribed with random hexamers. TCRdb called the immunoSEQ multiplex PCR reads again in MiXCR, with one record for every CDR3 protein. The profile shows fewer than 350,000 distinct CDR3 sequences, about 89% of them singletons. This clonotype was detected once. One end of the junction does not line up with germline, which may come from a read error. This chain uses TRBV20-1 with TRBJ2-7; D possibly corresponds to TRBD1 (5 bases). What was sequenced was CD8+ T cells from PBMCs. The sequence came from a human donor with multiple sclerosis. CDR3 sequence: CSASDRGPLYEQYF. The CDR3 nucleotides read TGCAGTGCTAGCGATAGGGGCCCTCTTTACGAGCAATACTTC.